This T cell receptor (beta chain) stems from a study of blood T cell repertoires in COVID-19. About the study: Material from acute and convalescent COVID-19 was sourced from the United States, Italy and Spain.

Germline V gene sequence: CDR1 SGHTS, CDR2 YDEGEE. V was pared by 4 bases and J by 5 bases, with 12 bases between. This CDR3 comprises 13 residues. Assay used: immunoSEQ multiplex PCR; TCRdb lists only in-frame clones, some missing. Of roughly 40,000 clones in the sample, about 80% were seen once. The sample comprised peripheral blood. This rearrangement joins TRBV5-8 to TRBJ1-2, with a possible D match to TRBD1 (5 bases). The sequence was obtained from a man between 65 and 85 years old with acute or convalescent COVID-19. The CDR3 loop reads CASSPDRKYGYTF. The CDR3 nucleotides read TGTGCCAGCAGCCCCGACAGAAAATATGGCTACACCTTC.